This entry lists 5 T cell receptor beta chains sequenced from one sample in a study of radiation and T cells in renal cell carcinoma. Some clones are missing from TCRdb's copy, which holds only in-frame ones; the method was immunoSEQ multiplex PCR. The table has fewer than 20,000 clones, about 50% seen once. Treatment indicated: 15 Gy SBRT to primary tumor, nephrectomy 4 weeks later. The sequenced sample was tumor tissue, obtained from a patient whose treatment included radiotherapy and nephrectomy. The source is a man aged 45-60 years with renal cell carcinoma.

The gene calls are TRBV25-1 and TRBJ1-6; D is undetermined. This CDR3 comprises 13 residues. V lost 5 bases and J 7 bases, leaving 9 bases between the germline ends. Per the germline V gene, CDR1 is MGHDK and CDR2 is SYGVNS. CDR3 sequence (DNA): TGTGCCAGCAGTCCATCGACAAATTCACCCCTCCACTTT. Amino acid sequence: CASSPSTNSPLHF.

This clone occurred a few times. The gene calls are TRBV4-1 and TRBJ2-1; 7 nucleotides line up with TRBD1. The V gene end was trimmed by 1 base and the J gene end by 3 bases; junction bases not matched to a gene: 6. The CDR3 totals 16 residues. In germline, CDR1 is MGHRA, CDR2 YSYEKL. CDR3 in DNA: TGCGCCAGCAGCCAAGCCACGCACAGGGGCTACAATGAGCAGTTCTTC. Its translation: CASSQATHRGYNEQFF.

The chain joins TRBV18 to TRBJ1-1, with TRBD1 identical over 8 bases. Germline V CDR1 and CDR2: KGHSH, LQKENI. V lost 3 bases, J lost 3 bases, and 9 bases stayed unmatched. The CDR3 is made up of 16 amino acids. DNA for the CDR3: TGTGCCAGCTCACCCTCTGGACAGGGCCAGGACACTGAAGCTTTCTTT. Its translation is CASSPSGQGQDTEAFF.

This sequence joins TRBV5-4 and TRBJ2-5; 14 nucleotides match TRBD2. The CDR3 extends over 15 amino acids. After removal of 4 bases from V and 5 bases from J, the junction contained 4 bases not matched to a gene. CDR1 is SGHNT and CDR2 is YYREEE in the germline V gene (reference sequence). The CDR3: CASSGGTSGSETQYF. In nucleotides, the CDR3 is TGTGCCAGCAGCGGGGGGACTAGCGGGAGTGAGACCCAGTACTTC.

This clone was counted a few times. CDR3 nucleotide sequence: TGTGCCAGCAGTGGGGGGACAGGGGCCACCATATATTTT. It yields the protein CASSGGTGATIYF. This chain uses TRBV2 with TRBJ1-3; the match to TRBD1 covers 10 bases. CDR1 SNHLY and CDR2 FYNNEI come from the germline V gene. The V and J ends lost 4 bases and 9 bases, in that order; junction bases with no gene match: 3. The CDR3 length is 13 residues.